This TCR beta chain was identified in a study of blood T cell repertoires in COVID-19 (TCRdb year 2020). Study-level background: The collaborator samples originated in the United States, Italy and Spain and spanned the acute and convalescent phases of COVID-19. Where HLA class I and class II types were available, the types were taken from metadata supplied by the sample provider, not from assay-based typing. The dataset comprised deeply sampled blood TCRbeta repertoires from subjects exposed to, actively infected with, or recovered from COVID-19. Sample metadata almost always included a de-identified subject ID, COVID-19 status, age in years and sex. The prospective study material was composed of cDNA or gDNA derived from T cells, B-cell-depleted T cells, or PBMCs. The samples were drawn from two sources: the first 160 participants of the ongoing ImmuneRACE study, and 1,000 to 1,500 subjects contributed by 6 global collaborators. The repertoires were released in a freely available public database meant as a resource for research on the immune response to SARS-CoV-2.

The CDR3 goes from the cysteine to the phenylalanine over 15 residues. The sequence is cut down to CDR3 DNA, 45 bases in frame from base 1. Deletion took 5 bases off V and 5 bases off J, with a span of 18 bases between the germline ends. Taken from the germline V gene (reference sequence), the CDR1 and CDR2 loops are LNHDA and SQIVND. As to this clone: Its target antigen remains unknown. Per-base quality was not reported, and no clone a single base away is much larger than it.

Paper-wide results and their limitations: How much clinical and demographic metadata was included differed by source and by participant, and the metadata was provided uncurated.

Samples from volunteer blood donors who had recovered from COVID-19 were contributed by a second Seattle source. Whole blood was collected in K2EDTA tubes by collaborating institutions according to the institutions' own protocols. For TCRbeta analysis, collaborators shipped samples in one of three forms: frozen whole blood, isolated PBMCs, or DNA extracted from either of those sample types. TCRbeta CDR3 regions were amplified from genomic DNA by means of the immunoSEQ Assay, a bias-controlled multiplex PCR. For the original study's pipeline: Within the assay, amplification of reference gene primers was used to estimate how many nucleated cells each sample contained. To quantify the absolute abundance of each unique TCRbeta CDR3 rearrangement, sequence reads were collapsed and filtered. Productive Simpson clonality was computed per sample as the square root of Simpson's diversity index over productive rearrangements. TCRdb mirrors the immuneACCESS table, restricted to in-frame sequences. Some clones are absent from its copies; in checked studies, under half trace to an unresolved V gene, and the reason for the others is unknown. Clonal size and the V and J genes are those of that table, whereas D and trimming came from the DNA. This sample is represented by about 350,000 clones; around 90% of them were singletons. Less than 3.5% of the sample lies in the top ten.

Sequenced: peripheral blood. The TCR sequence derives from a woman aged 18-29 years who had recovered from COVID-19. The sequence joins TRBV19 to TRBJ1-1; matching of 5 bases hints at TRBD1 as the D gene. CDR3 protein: CASSPTPRGSTEAFF. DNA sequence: TGTGCCAGTAGTCCGACGCCCCGGGGGAGTACTGAAGCTTTCTTT.